The 16 T cell receptor beta chains in this list originate from one sample, sequenced in a study of regulatory T cells in long-lasting Graves disease. Building of the TCR beta libraries involved iRepertoire HTBI primers and Arm-PCR of CDR3 regions. TCRdb called the multiplex PCR reads again in MiXCR, with one record for every CDR3 protein. This sample has over 650,000 distinct CDR3 sequences, with around 32% found just once. The time point denotes: persistent/refractory GD, antithyroid drugs over 5 years with positive TRAb. Researchers made the TCR library from RNA that was extracted from PBMCs. This material consisted of peripheral blood mononuclear cells (PBMCs), taken when the disease was refractory, from a patient treated with antithyroid drugs. These receptors originate from a female donor with Graves disease.

The J gene is TRBJ2-2, the V gene TRBV29-1, with TRBD2 as a possible D gene (5 bases). The germline V gene encodes CDR1 SQVTM and CDR2 ANQGSEA. V was pared by 7 bases and J by 5 bases, with 11 bases between. CDR3 length: 12 amino acids. Written as DNA, the CDR3 is TGCAGCGGCAGGAGGCATACCGGGGAGCTGTTTTTT. Translation gives CSGRRHTGELFF.

Points on this clonotype: A single base separates this from a much larger clone, so it may be a read error. The chain recombines TRBV28 with TRBJ1-5; 7 bases are a match to TRBD1. Germline CDR1 reads MDHEN; CDR2 reads SYDVKM. The CDR3 contains 15 residues. CDR3 sequence reads: CAGSPRTGGNQPQHF. The CDR3 region has the DNA TGTGCCGGCAGTCCTCGGACAGGAGGTAATCAGCCCCAGCATTTT.

The V call is TRBV11-2, the J call TRBJ2-7, with TRBD1 matching over 9 bases. The CDR3 has 15 residues. V shed 4 bases, J shed 7 bases, and the junction held 11 bases outside the gene matches. Germline CDR1 is SGHAT and CDR2 is FQNNGV. CDR3: CASSSDRGGRYEQYF. CDR3 nucleotides: TGTGCCAGCAGCTCAGACAGGGGGGGAAGATATGAGCAGTACTTC. Full variable domain (missing parts from reference TRBV11-2 and TRBJ2-7): EAGVAQSPRYKIIEKRQSVAFWCNPISGHATLYWYQQILGQGPKLLIQFQNNGVVDDSQLPKDRFSAERLKGVDSTLKIQPAKLEDSAVYLCASSSDRGGRYEQYFGPGTRLTVT.

The J gene is TRBJ1-5, the V gene TRBV6-1; D is perhaps TRBD1 (6 bases). Trimming shortened V by 1 base and J by 4 bases, and 11 bases separated the two germline ends. The germline gives CDR1 MNHNS, CDR2 SASEGT. This CDR3 has 15 residues. CDR3 nucleotide sequence: TGTGCCAGCAGTGAAGTGGTGGGGGCTAATCAGCCCCAGCATTTT. Encoded protein: CASSEVVGANQPQHF.

This clonotype was recorded at least ten times. A junction end diverges from the germline sequence, so it may reflect a read error. This chain links TRBV11-2 with TRBJ1-1; D unclear. Per germline, CDR1 SGHAT and CDR2 FQNNGV. This CDR3 has 12 residues. CDR3 amino acids: CASSSDRAEAFF. CDR3 coding DNA: TGCGCCAGCAGCTCGGATAGAGCTGAAGCTTTCTTT.

The J gene is TRBJ1-5, the V gene TRBV3-1; no definite D call. The germline CDR1 and CDR2 sequences are LGHDT and YNNKEL (reference sequence). Trimming removed 5 bases from V and 3 bases from J, with 11 bases in between. This CDR3 region has 14 residues. The CDR3 DNA reads as TGTGCCAGCAGCTCAACTTGGGTCAATCAGCCCCAGCATTTT. It encodes CASSSTWVNQPQHF.

In this sample, this clonotype turned up a few times. The chain recombines TRBV19 with TRBJ1-1, with no clear D. Germline V gene lookup returns CDR1 LNHDA and CDR2 SQIVND (reference sequence). V lost 6 bases to trimming and J lost 1 base, with 15 bases between them. This CDR3 is built from 15 residues. CDR3 amino acids: CASRKRSSENTEAFF. CDR3 nucleotide sequence: TGTGCCAGTAGGAAGCGGTCATCGGAGAACACTGAAGCTTTCTTT. The entire variable domain, with the rest obtained from reference TRBV19 and TRBJ1-1, is as follows: DGGITQSPKYLFRKEGQNVTLSCEQNLNHDAMYWYRQDPGQGLRLIYYSQIVNDFQKGDIAEGYSVSREKKESFPLTVTSAQKNPTAFYLCASRKRSSENTEAFFGQGTRLTVV.

The chain recombines TRBV7-3 with TRBJ1-1, with 8 bases aligning to TRBD1. The trim removed 1 base at V and 4 bases at J, leaving 5 bases unmatched. Per the germline V gene, CDR1 is SGHTA and CDR2 is FQGTGA. The CDR3 spans 15 residues. The CDR3 region is CASSLMAGGFTEAFF. CDR3 nucleotides: TGTGCCAGCAGCTTAATGGCAGGGGGCTTCACTGAAGCTTTCTTT.

This clonotype has just a few counts. An end of the junction does not agree with germline; a read error may underlie this. The V and J genes are TRBV20-1 and TRBJ1-2; TRBD1 agrees at 8 bases. Germline V gene data show CDR1 as DFQATT and CDR2 as SNEGSKA (reference sequence). The CDR3 extends over 13 amino acids. CDR3 sequence: CSARDRQGSGYTF. The CDR3 nucleotides read TGCAGTGCTCGAGACCGACAGGGGAGTGGCTACACCTTC.

This clonotype was counted between two and nine times. The CDR3, as DNA: TGTGCCAGCAGTTTTTGGACAGGGGCGGATGAAAAACTGTTTTTT. Amino acids: CASSFWTGADEKLFF. V gene TRBV28 combines with J gene TRBJ1-4, with 9 bases fitting TRBD1. Germline V gene lookup returns CDR1 MDHEN and CDR2 SYDVKM. This CDR3 comprises 15 residues. The ends lost 3 bases at V and 6 bases at J; junction bases unmatched: 5.

This clonotype showed up just a few times. The V call is TRBV30, the J call TRBJ1-1, with D unclear. Trimming cost V 0 bases and J 7 bases, with 12 bases left between them. CDR1 and CDR2 (germline): GTSNPN, SVGIG (reference sequence). The CDR3 runs 13 residues. CDR3 sequence: CAWSVGSAFEAFF. The CDR3 nucleotides are TGTGCCTGGAGTGTAGGCTCCGCCTTTGAAGCTTTCTTT.

The table lists this clonotype with many counts. The V gene is TRBV20-1, the J gene TRBJ2-5; D is ambiguous. Per the germline V gene, CDR1 is DFQATT and CDR2 is SNEGSKA (reference sequence). CDR3 length: 11 amino acids. V shed 0 bases and J shed 2 bases, with 1 base lying between them. CDR3 nucleotides: TGCAGTGCTAGAGATCAAGAGACCCAGTACTTC. It yields the protein CSARDQETQYF.

This clonotype showed up just a few times. The genes are TRBV6-9 and TRBJ1-3; unclear D gene. V was shortened by 7 bases and J by 4 bases, with 8 bases between the two germline ends. This CDR3 comprises 12 residues. Per the germline V gene, CDR1 is MNHGY and CDR2 is SVAAGI. The CDR3 is CASMYSGNTIYF. The CDR3 nucleotides are TGTGCCAGCATGTATTCCGGAAACACCATATATTTT.

CDR3 in DNA: TGTGCCAGCAGTCATTGGGAGGGGGGGAATCAGCCCCAGCATTTT. Protein: CASSHWEGGNQPQHF. The chain recombines TRBV6-5 with TRBJ1-5, with D possibly being TRBD1 (6 bases). V lost 5 bases and J 4 bases, leaving 15 bases between the germline ends. This CDR3 spans 15 amino acids. The germline gives CDR1 MNHEY, CDR2 SVGAGI.

This chain connects TRBV3-1 to TRBJ2-1, with D maybe TRBD2 (6 bases). V gave up 4 bases and J gave up 4 bases, with 17 bases separating them. The CDR3 spans 16 residues. Germline CDR1 and CDR2: LGHDT and YNNKEL (reference sequence). CDR3 residues: CASSRVLASKYNEQFF. The DNA of the CDR3 is TGTGCCAGCAGCCGAGTTCTAGCGAGTAAATACAATGAGCAGTTCTTC.

The CDR3 DNA reads TGTGCCAGCATCAAAGACAGGCGCCCCTCCTATAATTCACCCCTCCACTTT. Its protein product is CASIKDRRPSYNSPLHF. The chain carries TRBV2 and TRBJ1-6; D is perhaps TRBD1 (6 bases). In germline, CDR1 is SNHLY, CDR2 FYNNEI. The V end was cut by 7 bases, the J end by 0 bases, with 16 bases between. This CDR3 spans 17 amino acids. The variable domain in full, completed from reference TRBV2 and TRBJ1-6, reads EPEVTQTPSHQVTQMGQEVILRCVPISNHLYFYWYRQILGQKVEFLVSFYNNEISEKSEIFDDQFSVERPDGSNFTLKIRSTKLEDSAMYFCASIKDRRPSYNSPLHFGNGTRLTVT.